Below are 24 T cell receptor beta chains sequenced from a single sample in a study of blood T cell repertoires in COVID-19. Data came from immunoSEQ multiplex PCR; TCRdb stores just in-frame clones and leaves some out. Altogether under 200,000 clones are present, 80% to 85% being singletons, with the ten largest covering roughly 11%. The sample was peripheral blood. The receptors stem from an older man with active or convalescent COVID-19.

This clone is a singleton in its sample. The rearrangement joins TRBV7-2 to TRBJ2-7; D gene unclear. V lost 2 bases and J lost 1, with 12 bases in between. The CDR3 has 15 amino acids. CDR1 is SGHTA, CDR2 FQGNSA, per germline. The CDR3 loop reads CASSLSPTTSYEQYF. The CDR3 DNA sequence: TGTGCCAGCAGCTTATCCCCGACAACTTCCTACGAGCAGTACTTC.

The V and J genes are TRBV11-2 and TRBJ1-1, with D maybe TRBD1 (6 bases). The germline V gene encodes CDR1 SGHAT and CDR2 FQNNGV. The CDR3 covers 15 residues. Trimming removed 5 bases from V and 2 bases from J, with 15 bases in between. CDR3 amino acids: CASSGPRGSNTEAFF. CDR3 coding DNA: TGTGCCAGCAGCGGGCCCAGGGGAAGTAACACTGAAGCTTTCTTT. The whole variable domain, filled in from reference TRBV11-2 and TRBJ1-1, reads EAGVAQSPRYKIIEKRQSVAFWCNPISGHATLYWYQQILGQGPKLLIQFQNNGVVDDSQLPKDRFSAERLKGVDSTLKIQPAKLEDSAVYLCASSGPRGSNTEAFFGQGTRLTVV.

The chain couples TRBV2 to TRBJ1-5; 10 bases match TRBD1. From germline, CDR1 is SNHLY and CDR2 FYNNEI. Trimming at V came to 4 bases and at J to 7 bases, leaving 7 bases not matched to a gene. The CDR3 has 15 residues. The CDR3 DNA is TGTGCCAGCAGTGTCCGACAGGGGGCTAACCAGCCCCAGCATTTT. It encodes CASSVRQGANQPQHF.

In nucleotides, the CDR3 is TGCAGCGTAACCGGGACTAGCGGAGACAATGAGCAGTTCTTC. Amino acids: CSVTGTSGDNEQFF. The genes are TRBV29-1 and TRBJ2-1; TRBD2 matches at 11 bases. The CDR3 length is 14 residues. CDR1 is SQVTM, CDR2 ANQGSEA, per germline. V lost 6 bases to trimming and J lost 5 bases; unmatched junction nucleotides: 6.

This sequence joins TRBV19 and TRBJ2-1; D uncertain. Germline V CDR1 and CDR2: LNHDA, SQIVND (reference sequence). Trimming stripped 6 bases from V and 3 bases from J, with 15 bases between. The CDR3 loop spans 15 amino acids. CDR3 protein: CASSPRDSNYNEQFF. CDR3 bases: TGTGCCAGTAGCCCGCGCGACTCGAACTACAATGAGCAGTTCTTC.

The genes are TRBV30 and TRBJ1-5; D may be TRBD1 (6 bases). CDR1 is GTSNPN, CDR2 SVGIG, per germline (reference sequence). Trimming left V 2 bases short and J 4 bases short, with 18 bases between. The CDR3 covers 16 residues. The CDR3 bases are TGTGCCTGGAGTAGATCCTCGGGACACCAAAATCAGCCCCAGCATTTT. Protein: CAWSRSSGHQNQPQHF.

This chain uses TRBV4-3 with TRBJ2-3, with D possibly being TRBD1 (6 bases). V lost 1 base to trimming and J lost 2 bases, with 13 bases between them. The CDR3 has 16 amino acids. Germline CDR1 is LGHNA and CDR2 is YSLEER. DNA of the CDR3: TGCGCCAGCAGCCAAGGAGTCGGACAGCTCACAGATACGCAGTATTTT. This gives the protein CASSQGVGQLTDTQYF.

The chain links TRBV5-4 to TRBJ1-1; 8 bases fit TRBD1. Germline CDR1 is SGHNT and CDR2 is YYREEE (reference sequence). Trimming took 6 bases from V and 1 from J; bases not matched to a gene: 8. The CDR3 extends over 15 amino acids. The CDR3 DNA is TGTGCCAGCACCGGACAGGGCTTACCGAACACTGAAGCTTTCTTT. This gives the protein CASTGQGLPNTEAFF.

The rearrangement joins TRBV5-4 to TRBJ1-4; TRBD1 matches 7 bases. CDR1 is SGHNT, CDR2 YYREEE, per germline (reference sequence). The CDR3 sequence is 16 residues long. J lost 0 bases, V lost 4 bases, and 6 bases had no gene match. The CDR3 nucleotides read TGTGCCAGCAGCCCCGGGACAGCCACAACTAATGAAAAACTGTTTTTT. It yields the protein CASSPGTATTNEKLFF.

The chain uses TRBV6-5 and TRBJ1-1; D is ambiguous. The CDR3 length is 15 residues. V lost 0 bases, J lost 5 bases, and 13 bases lay in between. Germline lookup yields CDR1 MNHEY and CDR2 SVGAGI. The CDR3 reads CASSYSNRGITEAFF. CDR3 nucleotides: TGTGCCAGCAGTTACTCGAATCGAGGTATTACTGAAGCTTTCTTT.

The CDR3 bases are TGTGCCAGCAGAAGGACAGCTCTCGGCTACACCTTC. Translated, it gives CASRRTALGYTF. This chain uses TRBV12-3 or TRBV12-4 with TRBJ1-2, with a possible D match to TRBD1 (6 bases). The germline V and J ends were trimmed by 6 bases and 8 bases, with 13 bases remaining between them. The CDR3 has 12 residues.

V gene TRBV6-5 combines with J gene TRBJ1-2; possible D gene TRBD1, 6 bases. V was clipped by 6 bases and J by 10 bases, with 18 bases between them. CDR1 is MNHEY and CDR2 is SVGAGI in the germline V gene. The CDR3 runs to 13 residues. CDR3 sequence (DNA): TGTGCCAGCAGCACCACAGGGAGTAGGGACTACACCTTC. This sequence encodes CASSTTGSRDYTF.

The genes are TRBV6-2 or TRBV6-3 and TRBJ2-7; weak D call: TRBD2 (5 bases). Trimming removed 2 bases from V and 0 bases from J, with 14 bases in between. The CDR3 sequence is 16 residues long. Germline V gene sequence: CDR1 MNHEY, CDR2 SVGEGT. The CDR3 sequence: CASSYPRGRDSYEQYF. Here the CDR3 DNA reads TGTGCCAGCAGTTACCCCCGAGGACGGGACTCCTACGAGCAGTACTTC.

V and J are TRBV4-1 and TRBJ2-5, with 12 bases fitting TRBD2. J gave up 2 bases and V 3 bases, and 7 bases lay outside the gene matches. Germline CDR1 MGHRA, CDR2 YSYEKL. This CDR3 is built from 17 residues. In DNA form, the CDR3 reads TGCGCCAGCAGCCAGGCTACCGGGACTAGCGGGCAAGAGACCCAGTACTTC. This codes for CASSQATGTSGQETQYF.

The chain links TRBV6-6 to TRBJ1-5; D call uncertain. This CDR3 contains 15 residues. V shed 0 bases and J shed 7 bases, with 13 bases lying between them. Germline assignment: CDR1 MNHNY and CDR2 SVGAGI (reference sequence). For the CDR3, the DNA is TGTGCCAGCAGTTACTCTGGCCAAAAGAGGCAGCCCCAGCATTTT. Translating gives CASSYSGQKRQPQHF.

This rearrangement joins TRBV7-2 to TRBJ2-5; 13 positions match TRBD2. Germline CDR1 and CDR2: SGHTA and FQGNSA. This CDR3 spans 16 amino acids. V lost 5 bases, J lost 5 bases, and 8 bases stayed unmatched. The DNA of the CDR3 is TGTGCCAGCAGCCCCAGGGGACTAGCGGGGACGGAGACCCAGTACTTC. This translates into CASSPRGLAGTETQYF.

This sequence joins TRBV3-1 (or the pseudogene TRBV3-2) and TRBJ2-5; possible D gene TRBD2, 6 bases. The CDR3 loop spans 15 amino acids. V dropped 4 bases and J dropped 2 bases, with 14 bases sitting between them. Germline loops: CDR1 LGHDT, CDR2 YNNKEL (reference sequence). CDR3 protein: CASSPWGDEQETQYF. The DNA of the CDR3 is TGTGCCAGCAGCCCTTGGGGGGATGAGCAAGAGACCCAGTACTTC.

This chain joins TRBV6-6 and TRBJ2-1; 9 nucleotides match TRBD2. The CDR3 consists of 14 residues. Germline CDR1 and CDR2: MNHNY and SVGAGI (reference sequence). Unmatched junction bases numbered 9, after V lost 11 bases and J lost 4 bases. CDR3 DNA sequence: TGTGCCGCAGTAGCGGGAGTAAGGTACAATGAGCAGTTCTTC. Translated: CAAVAGVRYNEQFF.

The V gene is TRBV2, the J gene TRBJ2-4; 7 bases map to TRBD1. The CDR3 extends over 13 amino acids. Losses at the gene ends were 4 bases for V and 7 bases for J; bases not matched to a gene: 4. CDR1 SNHLY and CDR2 FYNNEI come from the germline V gene. CDR3 loop: CASSVTGENIQYF. The CDR3 nucleotides read TGTGCCAGCAGTGTCACAGGGGAGAACATTCAGTACTTC.

The V and J genes are TRBV28 and TRBJ1-2, with D perhaps TRBD1 (6 bases). CDR1 is MDHEN and CDR2 is SYDVKM in the germline V gene. Trimming removed 3 bases at V and 4 bases at J, with 12 bases between. This CDR3 is 14 amino acids long. The CDR3 loop reads CASSFEQGGYGYTF. CDR3 DNA: TGTGCCAGCAGTTTTGAACAGGGCGGCTATGGCTACACCTTC.

This clone appeared a few times. V is TRBV9 and J is TRBJ1-1; TRBD1 is a possible D gene (6 bases). V was shortened by 4 bases and J by 4 bases, with 11 bases between the two germline ends. The CDR3 runs 13 residues. Looked up from germline, CDR1 is SGDLS and CDR2 is YYNGEE. The CDR3 spells CASSLGGGTEAFF. The CDR3 coding sequence is TGTGCCAGCAGCTTAGGGGGGGGCACTGAAGCTTTCTTT.

The chain couples TRBV7-9 to TRBJ2-7; TRBD1 matches 12 bases. V was clipped by 10 bases and J by 4 bases; unmatched bases: 11. Germline V gene sequence: CDR1 SEHNR, CDR2 FQNEAQ (reference sequence). This CDR3 comprises 15 residues. CDR3 sequence reads: CAISPGQGAKYEQYF. DNA for the CDR3: TGTGCCATTTCCCCGGGACAGGGGGCGAAGTACGAGCAGTACTTC.

This clone showed up just once. The chain employs TRBV19 and TRBJ2-7; weak D call: TRBD1 (6 bases). The CDR3 totals 13 residues. CDR1 is LNHDA and CDR2 is SQIVND in the germline V gene (reference sequence). Trimming took off 4 bases at V and 2 bases at J, with 9 bases between the two ends. CDR3 protein: CASSRDMTYEQYF. The CDR3, as DNA: TGTGCCAGTAGTAGGGACATGACCTACGAGCAGTACTTC.

V is TRBV27 and J is TRBJ1-4; possibly TRBD1 for D (5 bases). Germline V lookup: CDR1 MNHEY, CDR2 SMNVEV (reference sequence). Trimming took 4 bases from V and 11 from J, leaving 20 bases between them. The CDR3 length is 15 residues. CDR3 amino acids: CASSSQGTGFEKLFF. CDR3 nucleotide sequence: TGTGCCAGCAGTTCCCAGGGTACCGGCTTTGAGAAACTGTTTTTT.